The table lists the clone carrying this TCR beta chain with many counts. The target antigen is unknown. This record belongs to a study of identical twins. Study-wide points: High-abundance cord blood beta clonotypes had fewer insertions; memory repertoires showed none.

The CDR3 length is 18 residues. CDR1 and CDR2 (germline): SGHAT, FQDESV (reference sequence). After removal of 2 bases from V and 5 bases from J, the junction contained 14 bases not matched to a gene. Each CDR3 protein gets one entry after TCRdb re-called the 5' RACE reads with MiXCR. The sample lists approximately 210,000 distinct CDR3 sequences; over 5.5% were seen once. In every case, the donor was a healthy Caucasian. This same sample was also taken into another study, of T cells expressing NK-cell markers. That publication notes: Out of eight donors sequenced, seven tested HCMV-seropositive and the remaining one seronegative. Dominant NKG2C+ clonotype frequencies of about 1.0-8% of CD8+ T cells were measured in over 5 donors.

Sequencing was performed on CD8+ T cells sorted from blood. The chain uses TRBV11-1 and TRBJ2-1, with 8 bases aligning to TRBD2. This receptor was obtained from a woman aged 18 to 35 in good health. CDR3 region: CASSLSGHGGGKNNEQFF. The CDR3, as DNA: TGTGCCAGCAGCTTATCGGGACACGGCGGGGGGAAGAACAATGAGCAGTTCTTC.